This T cell receptor beta chain was captured in a study of PD-L1 blockade in urothelial cancer (dated by TCRdb to the late 2010s). The study in broad terms: Every patient began therapy around 2014 and was given atezolizumab 1,200 mg intravenously every 3 weeks. About 90% of the roughly 29 patients were identified as males with urothelial cancer of bladder origin, and a prior smoking history was reported by 18 of 29 patients. Patients had an ECOG performance status of 0 or 1 and had received between 0 and 3 prior chemotherapy regimens. Blood samples were analyzed 3 weeks after the start of treatment (second dose) and 6 weeks after the start of treatment. Blood samples gave a median of about 150,000 T cells and under 85,000 unique TCRs, with a median clonality of 0.080. The study, an exploratory multi-omic analysis, examined somatic, immune and clinical correlates of response to PD-L1 blockade with atezolizumab in urothelial cancer. Pretreatment tumor samples, along with matched peripheral blood serially collected before and after atezolizumab treatment, were subjected to TCR sequencing. Durable clinical benefit meant progression-free survival longer than 6 months, and TCR features were also tested against progression-free and overall survival. In the same patients, whole exome sequencing and RNA sequencing of pretreatment tumors were performed in addition to TCR sequencing. Durable clinical benefit was achieved by nine patients but not by the remaining 20. Pretreatment blood TCR-seq was available for about 27 patients, at least one posttreatment blood collection was obtained for some 25 patients, and tumor TCR-seq was available for some 25 patients.

Overall study results and their limits: Because the sample size was small (n of about 27) and many exploratory analyses were performed, the results are intended to be hypothesis-generating. A pretreatment peripheral blood TCR clonality below the median was linked to improved progression-free and overall survival. Among patients with durable benefit, tumor-associated TCR clones showed greater expansion in peripheral blood 3 weeks after treatment started (n ≈ 23, p = 0.022).

As regards this clone: Which antigen it targets is not known. Nothing much larger sits one base from this clone, and base qualities are not available.

This sample's time point label indicates: pretreatment peripheral blood. The cohort included roughly 29 patients with locally advanced or metastatic urothelial carcinoma who were treated at Memorial Sloan Kettering on a trial protocol. Peripheral blood mononuclear cells were collected pretreatment and during treatment, at between 1 and 8 total time points per patient. The Qiagen DNeasy Blood extraction kit was used to purify genomic DNA from total PBMCs and tumor samples. PBMCs were collected pretreatment and during treatment, and were isolated and stored as previously described. Synthetic TCR analog templates were spiked into each PCR so that absolute template abundance could be estimated from read counts. The immunoSEQ assay used bias-controlled V and J gene primers to amplify TCRbeta CDR3 regions from genomic DNA. Sequencing of rearranged TCRbeta segments was performed at approximately 20X coverage. In the authors' own workflow: Sequencing errors were corrected by clustering, and CDR3s were annotated against IMGT so that V, D and J genes could be assigned. Only productive TCRbeta rearrangements were used in downstream analyses, excluding out-of-frame or stop-codon sequences. To compute clonality, Shannon entropy was normalized by the log of the number of unique productive sequences and then subtracted from one. Clones differing between time points or between blood and tumor were identified by Fisher's exact test with Benjamini-Hochberg correction at adjusted p below 0.01. The source is immuneACCESS, and TCRdb retained only in-frame sequences with V and J called. Part of the clones is not carried over; for the studies checked, unresolved V genes explain less than half of this, and the remainder is unexplained. D and trimming come from the DNA, and the V and J calls and clone size come from that table. Across this sample there are approximately 50,000 clones, with about 86% seen only once. Of the sample, more than 3% is held by the ten largest clones.

V loses 3 bases, J loses 1 base, and the germline ends lie 15 bases apart. The germline V gene provides CDR1 KGHSH and CDR2 LQKENI. The CDR3 starts with the cysteine, ends with the phenylalanine, and has 16 residues. Here the CDR3 DNA is all that survives: 48 bases in frame from base 1. The chain was built from TRBV18 and TRBJ2-5; no D gene is confidently identified. This clonotype was obtained from a man between 65 and 80 years old with urothelial cancer. The sample in question was PBMCs, obtained around atezolizumab (anti-PD-L1) treatment. The bases are TGTGCCAGCTCACCTTTGACTGGCCCTACCCAAGAGACCCAGTACTTC. Translated, it gives CASSPLTGPTQETQYF.